Reported below is one T cell receptor (beta chain). The antigen remains undetermined. The data were taken from a study of cytomegalovirus exposure and HLA in healthy donors. Regarding the study as a whole: More clonal expansion characterized HLA-associated TCR beta chains than equally common others in a later analysis.

Primers: 60 Vbeta forward and 13 Jbeta reverse. Sequenced by immunoSEQ multiplex PCR; TCRdb stores in-frame clones only, minus some. The table shows around 190,000 clones, with 65% to 85% occurring only once. This clonotype was sampled from a woman in her twenties or thirties in good health and CMV-seronegative. Material for sequencing was PBMCs.

CDR3 nucleotide sequence: TGTGCCACCATGGGGGGGCGGGAGCTAGATACGCAGTATTTT. Its translation: CATMGGRELDTQYF. V gene TRBV10-3 combines with J gene TRBJ2-3; D is perhaps TRBD2 (7 bases). CDR1 and CDR2 (germline): ENHRY, SYGVKD. Trimming removed 10 bases from V and 5 bases from J, with 19 bases in between. This CDR3 has 14 residues.